This T cell receptor (beta chain) emerged from a study of blood T cell repertoires in COVID-19. At the level of the study: Material from acute and convalescent COVID-19 was sourced from the United States, Italy and Spain. Sources were T cells, B-cell-depleted T cells, or PBMCs; the material itself was cDNA or gDNA.

Study processing details: Reference gene primer amplification yielded estimated nucleated cell counts. The repertoire was sequenced with immunoSEQ multiplex PCR; TCRdb's copy has only in-frame clones and lacks some. D and trimming were read from the DNA, whereas the V and J calls and clone size are those reported in that table. The sample has 96,000 or so clones; roughly 84% are singletons. The germline V gene has CDR1 SNHLY and CDR2 FYNNEI. The CDR3 spans 15 residues. With 7 bases clipped from V and 3 bases from J, the junction kept 9 bases outside the gene matches. The chain joins TRBV2 to TRBJ1-5; the match to TRBD1 covers 7 bases. Sequenced input: peripheral blood. This receptor was taken from a woman of 80 years or more with acute or convalescent COVID-19. The DNA of the CDR3 is TGTGCCAGCACCACAGGGGAAGGGGCCAATCAGCCCCAGCATTTT. Its translation: CASTTGEGANQPQHF.